The 12 T cell receptor beta chains in this list originate from one sample, sequenced in a study of shared clonotypes between healthy human individuals. The protocol was immunoSEQ multiplex PCR, while the TCRdb copy is restricted to in-frame clones and leaves out a portion. The sample yields approximately 1.5 million clones, 98% seen once. Sequencing input: naive CD4+ T cells sorted from blood. Documented subset: CD45RA+ positively selected. These TCRs come from a man aged 30-40 years in good health.

This chain links TRBV5-1 with TRBJ2-7, with 7 bases aligning to TRBD1. The trim removed 1 base at V and 2 bases at J, leaving 0 bases unmatched. Germline values: CDR1 SGHRS, CDR2 YFSETQ. The CDR3 consists of 13 residues. The CDR3 coding sequence is TGCGCCAGCAGCTTGAGGGGGCCCTACGAGCAGTACTTC. Its translation: CASSLRGPYEQYF.

This clone was observed once. This chain connects TRBV9 to TRBJ1-2; 8 bases line up with TRBD1. The CDR3 length is 15 residues. CDR1 is SGDLS, CDR2 YYNGEE, per germline. V dropped 4 bases and J dropped 4; count of bases not matched to a gene: 9. CDR3 residues: CASSPSTGVGYGYTF. The CDR3 DNA reads TGTGCCAGCAGCCCTTCGACAGGGGTAGGCTATGGCTACACCTTC.

This chain uses TRBV15 with TRBJ2-7, with D perhaps matching TRBD2 (5 bases). V was clipped by 0 bases and J by 2 bases, with 11 bases between them. In germline, CDR1 is LNHNV, CDR2 YYDKDF (reference sequence). This CDR3 has 15 residues. The CDR3: CATSREAFGAYEQYF. CDR3 nucleotides: TGTGCCACCAGCAGAGAAGCGTTCGGGGCCTACGAGCAGTACTTC.

V and J are TRBV11-2 and TRBJ1-1; tentatively, D is TRBD1 (5 bases). Per the germline V gene, CDR1 is SGHAT and CDR2 is FQNNGV. The CDR3 consists of 14 residues. V was cut by 3 bases and J by 1 base, with 9 bases left in between. Written as DNA, the CDR3 is TGTGCCAGCAGCTTCAGGGCTTGGAACACTGAAGCTTTCTTT. This sequence encodes CASSFRAWNTEAFF.

CDR3 in DNA: TGTGCCAGCAGCCAATACACCGGCAATGAGCAGTTCTTC. Its protein product is CASSQYTGNEQFF. The chain combines TRBV7-2 with TRBJ2-1; D is ambiguous. The germline gives CDR1 SGHTA, CDR2 FQGNSA. V was pared by 5 bases and J by 6 bases, with 11 bases between. This CDR3 region has 13 residues.

The genes are TRBV7-2 and TRBJ2-1; D uncertain. Between the trimmed V and J ends, which lost 5 bases and 0 bases, there was a span of 8 bases. The CDR3 extends over 14 amino acids. The germline V gene has CDR1 SGHTA and CDR2 FQGNSA. The CDR3, as DNA: TGTGCCAGCAGCCAAGAAAGCTCCTACAATGAGCAGTTCTTC. Its protein is CASSQESSYNEQFF.

The chain combines TRBV29-1 with TRBJ2-3; D gene unclear. This CDR3 is 11 amino acids long. Trimming cost V 3 bases and J 7 bases, with 8 bases left between them. Germline-derived CDR1 and CDR2 are SQVTM and ANQGSEA. CDR3 protein: CSVEELNTQYF. The CDR3 DNA sequence: TGCAGCGTTGAGGAGCTCAATACGCAGTATTTT.

Only one count was recorded for this clone. This specimen includes other DNA sequences encoding the same CDR3. J is TRBJ2-2 and V is TRBV11-3; 7 bases line up with TRBD2. CDR3 length: 13 residues. Germline V CDR1 and CDR2: SGHNT, YENEEA. The V gene end was trimmed by 3 bases and the J gene end by 7 bases; junction bases not matched to a gene: 2. CDR3 DNA: TGTGCCAGCAGCTTGGGAGGGAGCGGGGAGCTGTTTTTT. Protein product: CASSLGGSGELFF.

The chain has TRBV5-1 and TRBJ2-7; 12 nucleotides match TRBD1. The germline V gene encodes CDR1 SGHRS and CDR2 YFSETQ. With V trimmed by 4 bases and J by 6 bases, 8 bases remained unmatched. This CDR3 spans 15 amino acids. The CDR3 DNA reads as TGCGCCAGCAGCGCCCAGGGACAGGGGGCGGGCGAGCAGTACTTC. The encoded protein is CASSAQGQGAGEQYF.

V usage is TRBV5-1 and J usage is TRBJ2-3; D not certain. The germline CDR1 and CDR2 sequences are SGHRS and YFSETQ. The CDR3 loop spans 13 amino acids. Trimming cost V 1 base and J 5 bases, with 8 bases left between them. The CDR3 loop is CASSLIPGDTQYF. In DNA, the CDR3 is TGCGCCAGCAGCTTGATACCGGGAGATACGCAGTATTTT.

This clone came up once. The CDR3 DNA follows: TGTGCCAGTAGTTCCGGGACTACTGAGCAGTACTTC. Translation: CASSSGTTEQYF. The genes are TRBV19 and TRBJ2-7, with 7 bases aligning to TRBD2. Trimming at V came to 5 bases and at J to 7 bases, leaving 5 bases not matched to a gene. The CDR3 has 12 amino acids. Germline loops: CDR1 LNHDA, CDR2 SQIVND (reference sequence).

The count of this clone is one. The CDR3 bases are TGTGCCAGCTTTGATCGACAGGGGAGCACAGATACGCAGTATTTT. Translating it yields CASFDRQGSTDTQYF. The chain uses TRBV6-6 and TRBJ2-3; 8 bases match TRBD1. The J segment lost 0 bases and the V segment lost 8 bases, leaving 7 bases of the junction unmatched. CDR1 is MNHNY, CDR2 SVGAGI, per germline (reference sequence). The CDR3 loop spans 15 amino acids.